These 9 T cell receptor beta chains share one sample of origin, sequenced in a study of spatial heterogeneity in lung cancer (dated by TCRdb to between 2019 and 2020). The library was prepared using 5' RACE. The instrument was a NextSeq 500. TCRdb reran the public reads through fastp at Q25 and MiXCR, keeping productive beta chains. Under each unique CDR3 protein, matching rows form one entry showing the most common genes and DNA. Counted in this sample were tens of thousands of distinct CDR3 sequences; approximately 15% of them appeared once. Jointly, the top ten make up 55% to 70% of the sample. Taken with the paper, the label for time point translates to: sample taken at primary tumor resection. Source: PBMCs, taken at surgery. The receptors stem from a male donor with early-stage non-small cell lung cancer.

For the CDR3, the DNA is TGTGCCAGCAGCTTACGTTGGACGGTTTTTCCCTACGAGCAGTACTTC. It codes for CASSLRWTVFPYEQYF. J is TRBJ2-7 and V is TRBV5-5; D is unresolved. This CDR3 spans 16 amino acids. Trimming stripped 2 bases from V and 2 bases from J, with 17 bases between. Germline assignment: CDR1 SGHKS and CDR2 YYEKEE (reference sequence).

The sample holds many counts of this clonotype. The chain links TRBV6-5 to TRBJ2-5, with 13 bases identical to TRBD2. The CDR3 consists of 13 residues. Germline CDR1 MNHEY, CDR2 SVGAGI. The V and J ends lost 7 bases and 5 bases, in that order; junction bases with no gene match: 1. CDR3 region: CASKTSGRETQYF. The CDR3 DNA reads as TGTGCCAGCAAGACTAGCGGGAGGGAGACCCAGTACTTC.

This clonotype was detected only a few times. The gene calls are TRBV5-1 and TRBJ2-5; D is undetermined. V was cut by 4 bases and J by 5 bases, with 15 bases left in between. Looked up from germline, CDR1 is SGHRS and CDR2 is YFSETQ. The CDR3 runs to 14 residues. The CDR3 here is CASSLRSLGETQYF. The CDR3 bases are TGCGCCAGCAGCCTGCGATCGCTCGGGGAGACCCAGTACTTC.

This clonotype occurred many times. One end of the junction fails to match germline, which may point to a read error. The chain has TRBV7-7 and TRBJ2-3; D is undetermined. The CDR3 is made up of 17 amino acids. In germline, CDR1 is SSHAT, CDR2 FNYEAQ (reference sequence). DNA of the CDR3: TGTGCTAGCAGCTTGAAGGGTCGCCGTGCTAGCACAGATACGCAGTATTTT. This encodes CASSLKGRRASTDTQYF. Complete variable domain (other parts from reference TRBV7-7 and TRBJ2-3): GAGVSQSPRYKVTKRGQDVTLRCDPISSHATLYWYQQALGQGPEFLTYFNYEAQPDKSGLPSDRFSAERPEGSISTLTIQRTEQRDSAMYRCASSLKGRRASTDTQYFGPGTRLTVL.

This clonotype was recorded many times. The chain joins TRBV21-1 to TRBJ1-2. TRBV21-1 constitutes a pseudogene. This CDR3 comprises 16 residues. The chain's CDR3 is CASSKDCQEGDDGYTF. Here the CDR3 DNA reads TGTGCCAGCAGCAAAGACTGCCAGGAAGGCGACGATGGCTACACCTTC.

The chain uses TRBV2 and TRBJ1-5, with D uncertain. The CDR3 has 11 amino acids. The V gene's germline CDR1 is SNHLY and CDR2 FYNNEI. Deletions cut 4 bases from V and 5 bases from J, with 3 bases between. The DNA of the CDR3 is TGTGCCAGCAGTGGAGATCAGCCCCAGCATTTT. Translating gives CASSGDQPQHF.

This clonotype occurred once. Relative to the germline gene, one junction end is altered; a read error may explain this. The rearrangement uses TRBV4-1 and TRBJ1-5; D uncertain. The CDR3 has 13 residues. Looked up from germline, CDR1 is MGHRA and CDR2 is YSYEKL. DNA for the CDR3: TGCGCCAGCAGACAGTCTAGCGGTCAGTCCCAGCATTTT. Its translation: CASRQSSGQSQHF.

J is TRBJ1-1 and V is TRBV3-1; D remains ambiguous. In germline, CDR1 is LGHDT, CDR2 YNNKEL (reference sequence). V dropped 11 bases and J dropped 1 base, with 11 bases sitting between them. The CDR3 has 12 residues. The CDR3 bases are TGTGCCGCCAGCCGGGGGAACACTGAAGCTTTCTTT. Its protein product is CAASRGNTEAFF.

This clonotype was picked up a small number of times. The chain links TRBV5-8 to TRBJ1-5; 9 nucleotides line up with TRBD1. Germline CDR1 SGHTS, CDR2 YDEGEE. V dropped 3 bases and J dropped 4; count of bases not matched to a gene: 5. The CDR3 has 15 residues. CDR3 sequence: CASSSGQGTNQPQHF. The CDR3 DNA reads TGTGCCAGCAGCTCTGGACAGGGGACGAATCAGCCCCAGCATTTT. Full variable domain (outside the CDR3, taken from reference TRBV5-8 and TRBJ1-5): EAGVTQSPTHLIKTRGQQATLRCSPISGHTSVYWYQQALGLGLQFLLWYDEGEERNRGNFPPRFSGRQFPNYSSELNVNALELEDSALYLCASSSGQGTNQPQHFGDGTRLSIL.